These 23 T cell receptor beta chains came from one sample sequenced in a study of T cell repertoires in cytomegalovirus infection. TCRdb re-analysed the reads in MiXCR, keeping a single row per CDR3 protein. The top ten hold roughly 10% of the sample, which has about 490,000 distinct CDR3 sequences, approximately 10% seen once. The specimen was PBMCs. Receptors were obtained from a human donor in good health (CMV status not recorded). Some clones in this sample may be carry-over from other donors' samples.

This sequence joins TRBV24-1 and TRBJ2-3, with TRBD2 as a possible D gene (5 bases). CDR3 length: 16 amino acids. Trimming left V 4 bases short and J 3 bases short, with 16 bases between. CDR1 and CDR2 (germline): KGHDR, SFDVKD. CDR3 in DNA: TGTGCCACCAGTGAGACGGCGGGCCAGCAAACAGATACGCAGTATTTT. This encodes CATSETAGQQTDTQYF.

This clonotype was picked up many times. The CDR3 here is CASSAQTGTIDGYTF. As DNA, the CDR3 is TGTGCCAGCAGCGCCCAAACAGGGACCATCGATGGCTACACCTTC. The chain uses TRBV7-3 and TRBJ1-2; D is possibly TRBD1 (6 bases). The V gene lost 5 bases and the J gene lost 6 bases, with 19 bases spanning the gap. Germline CDR1 SGHTA, CDR2 FQGTGA. The CDR3 totals 15 residues.

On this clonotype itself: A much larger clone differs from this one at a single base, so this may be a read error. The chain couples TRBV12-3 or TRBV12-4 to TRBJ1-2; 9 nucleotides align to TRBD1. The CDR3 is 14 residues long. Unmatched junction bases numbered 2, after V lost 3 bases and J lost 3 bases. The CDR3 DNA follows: TGTGCCAGCAGTTTTGGGACAGGGTACTATGGCTACACCTTC. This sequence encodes CASSFGTGYYGYTF.

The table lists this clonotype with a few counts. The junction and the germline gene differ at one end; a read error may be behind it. CDR3 DNA sequence: TGTGCCAGCAGCGCCGGGGGGACAGGGAACGCTGAAGCTTTCTTT. It yields the protein CASSAGGTGNAEAFF. J is TRBJ1-1 and V is TRBV11-3, with 9 nucleotides matching TRBD1. The CDR3 consists of 15 residues. The V gene's germline CDR1 is SGHNT and CDR2 YENEEA.

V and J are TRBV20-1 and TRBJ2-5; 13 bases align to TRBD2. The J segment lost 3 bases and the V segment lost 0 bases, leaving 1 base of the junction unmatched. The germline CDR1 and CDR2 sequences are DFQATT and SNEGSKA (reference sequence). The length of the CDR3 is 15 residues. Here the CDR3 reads CSARDGTSGEETQYF. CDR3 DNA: TGCAGTGCTAGAGACGGGACTAGCGGGGAAGAGACCCAGTACTTC.

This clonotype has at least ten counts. Written as DNA, the CDR3 is TGTGCCTGGACTTTCCTCGGGACTAGCGGGAGAAACGAGCAGTACTTC. Its protein product is CAWTFLGTSGRNEQYF. The gene calls are TRBV30 and TRBJ2-7, with 14 bases fitting TRBD2. J gave up 5 bases and V 4 bases, and 10 bases lay outside the gene matches. CDR1 is GTSNPN and CDR2 is SVGIG in the germline V gene (reference sequence). The CDR3 has 16 residues.

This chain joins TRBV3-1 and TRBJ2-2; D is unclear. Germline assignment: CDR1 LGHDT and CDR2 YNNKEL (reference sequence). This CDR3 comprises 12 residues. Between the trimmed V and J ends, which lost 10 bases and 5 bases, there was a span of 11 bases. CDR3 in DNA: TGTGCCACTGAGGACCTAACCGGGGAGCTGTTTTTT. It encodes CATEDLTGELFF.

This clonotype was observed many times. CDR3 region: CASSLSGGGNYGYTF. CDR3 DNA: TGTGCCAGCAGTTTGTCGGGAGGAGGTAACTATGGCTACACCTTC. The rearrangement joins TRBV6-5 to TRBJ1-2; D not resolved. Trimming removed 4 bases at V and 1 base at J, with 13 bases between. In germline, CDR1 is MNHEY, CDR2 SVGAGI. The CDR3 runs to 15 residues.

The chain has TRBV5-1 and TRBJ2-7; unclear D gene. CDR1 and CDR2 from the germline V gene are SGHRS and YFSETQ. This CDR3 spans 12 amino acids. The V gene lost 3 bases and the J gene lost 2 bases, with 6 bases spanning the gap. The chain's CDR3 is CASSWNTYEQYF. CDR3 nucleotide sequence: TGCGCCAGCAGCTGGAACACCTACGAGCAGTACTTC.

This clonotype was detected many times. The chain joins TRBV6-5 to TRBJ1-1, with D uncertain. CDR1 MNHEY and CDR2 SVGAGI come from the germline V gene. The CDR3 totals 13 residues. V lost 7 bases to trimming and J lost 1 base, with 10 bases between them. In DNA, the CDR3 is TGTGCCAGCACTCTCAAGGCGAACACTGAAGCTTTCTTT. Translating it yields CASTLKANTEAFF.

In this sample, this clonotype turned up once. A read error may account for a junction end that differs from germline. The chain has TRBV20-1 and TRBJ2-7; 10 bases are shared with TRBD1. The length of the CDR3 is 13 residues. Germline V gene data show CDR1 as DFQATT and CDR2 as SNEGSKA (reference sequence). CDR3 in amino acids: CSAFRDRGYEHYF. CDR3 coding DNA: TGCAGTGCTTTCCGGGACAGGGGCTACGAGCACTACTTC.

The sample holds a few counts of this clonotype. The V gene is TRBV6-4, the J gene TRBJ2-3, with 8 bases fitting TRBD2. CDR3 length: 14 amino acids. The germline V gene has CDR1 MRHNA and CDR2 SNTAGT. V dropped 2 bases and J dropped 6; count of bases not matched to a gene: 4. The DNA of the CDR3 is TGTGCCAGCAGTGACAGCTCTAGCGGGGATACGCAGTATTTT. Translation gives CASSDSSSGDTQYF.

The CDR3 DNA reads TGTGCCAGCGGGGCGGCGGAGTCCTACAATGAGCAGTTCTTC. Amino acid sequence: CASGAAESYNEQFF. The chain combines TRBV27 with TRBJ2-1; weak D call: TRBD1 (5 bases). The CDR3 runs to 14 residues. CDR1 is MNHEY and CDR2 is SMNVEV in the germline V gene (reference sequence). V was pared by 8 bases and J by 1 base, with 12 bases between.

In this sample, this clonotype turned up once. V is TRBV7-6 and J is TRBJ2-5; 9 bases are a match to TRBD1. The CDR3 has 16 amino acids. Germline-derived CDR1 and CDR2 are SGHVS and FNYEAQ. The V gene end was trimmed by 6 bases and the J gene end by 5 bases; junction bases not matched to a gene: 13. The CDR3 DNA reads TGTGCCAGCAGTCCCGCAGGGACAGGGAGGAGTGAGACCCAGTACTTC. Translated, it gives CASSPAGTGRSETQYF. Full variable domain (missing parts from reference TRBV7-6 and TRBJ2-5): GAGVSQSPRYKVTKRGQDVALRCDPISGHVSLYWYRQALGQGPEFLTYFNYEAQQDKSGLPNDRFSAERPEGSISTLTIQRTEQRDSAMYRCASSPAGTGRSETQYFGPGTRLLVL.

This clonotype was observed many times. CDR3 protein: CASSRGIQGGFAEAFF. The CDR3 DNA reads TGTGCCAGCAGCCGTGGGATACAGGGAGGGTTTGCTGAAGCTTTCTTT. The V gene is TRBV5-4, the J gene TRBJ1-1, with a weak D call TRBD1 (6 bases). CDR3 size: 16 residues. Germline V gene sequence: CDR1 SGHNT, CDR2 YYREEE (reference sequence). With 4 bases removed from V and 6 bases from J, the gap between germline ends came to 22 bases.

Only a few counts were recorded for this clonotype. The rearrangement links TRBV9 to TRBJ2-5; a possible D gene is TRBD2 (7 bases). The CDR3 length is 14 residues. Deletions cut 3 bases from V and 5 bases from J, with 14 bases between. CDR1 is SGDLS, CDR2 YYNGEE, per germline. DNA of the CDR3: TGTGCCAGCAGCGCGGGGGGCCGAGCGGAGACCCAGTACTTC. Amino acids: CASSAGGRAETQYF.

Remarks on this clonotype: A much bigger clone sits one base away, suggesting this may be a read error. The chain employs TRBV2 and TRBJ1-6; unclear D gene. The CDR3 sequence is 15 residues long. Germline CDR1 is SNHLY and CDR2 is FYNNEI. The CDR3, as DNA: TGTGCCAGCGGTGAAGGTGGTAGGAGGAGCTCACCCCTCCACTTT. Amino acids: CASGEGGRRSSPLHF.

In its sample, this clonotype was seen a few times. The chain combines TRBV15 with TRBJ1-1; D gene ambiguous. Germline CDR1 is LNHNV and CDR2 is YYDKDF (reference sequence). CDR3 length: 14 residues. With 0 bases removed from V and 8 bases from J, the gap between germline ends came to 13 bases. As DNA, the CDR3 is TGTGCCACCAGCAGAGATAGGATCCGGGGAGAAGCTTTCTTT. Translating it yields CATSRDRIRGEAFF.

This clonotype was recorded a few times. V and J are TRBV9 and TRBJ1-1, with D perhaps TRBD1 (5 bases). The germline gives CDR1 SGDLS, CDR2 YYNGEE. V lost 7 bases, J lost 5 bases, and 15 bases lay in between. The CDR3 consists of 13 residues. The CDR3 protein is CASAEAGGTEAFF. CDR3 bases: TGTGCCAGCGCGGAGGCGGGGGGGACTGAAGCTTTCTTT.

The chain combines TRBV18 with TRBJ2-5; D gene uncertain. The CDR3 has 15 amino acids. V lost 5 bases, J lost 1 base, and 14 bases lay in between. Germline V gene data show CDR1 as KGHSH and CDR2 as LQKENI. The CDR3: CASSSRTASQETQYF. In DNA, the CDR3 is TGTGCCAGCTCATCGCGGACGGCCTCCCAAGAGACCCAGTACTTC. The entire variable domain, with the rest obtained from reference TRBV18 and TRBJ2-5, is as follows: NAGVMQNPRHLVRRRGQEARLRCSPMKGHSHVYWYRQLPEEGLKFMVYLQKENIIDESGMPKERFSAEFPKEGPSILRIQQVVRGDSAAYFCASSSRTASQETQYFGPGTRLLVL.

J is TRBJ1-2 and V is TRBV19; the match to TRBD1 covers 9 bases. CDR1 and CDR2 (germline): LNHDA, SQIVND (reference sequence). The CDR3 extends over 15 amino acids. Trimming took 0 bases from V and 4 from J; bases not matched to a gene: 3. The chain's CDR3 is CASSIESTGGYGYTF. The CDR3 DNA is TGTGCCAGTAGTATAGAGTCGACAGGGGGCTATGGCTACACCTTC.

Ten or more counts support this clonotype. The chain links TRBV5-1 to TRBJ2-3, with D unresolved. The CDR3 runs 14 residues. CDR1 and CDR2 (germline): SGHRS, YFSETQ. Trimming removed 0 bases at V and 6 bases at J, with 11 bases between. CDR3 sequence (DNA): TGCGCCAGCAGCTTGGCGGACCCTTCCGATACGCAGTATTTT. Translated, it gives CASSLADPSDTQYF.

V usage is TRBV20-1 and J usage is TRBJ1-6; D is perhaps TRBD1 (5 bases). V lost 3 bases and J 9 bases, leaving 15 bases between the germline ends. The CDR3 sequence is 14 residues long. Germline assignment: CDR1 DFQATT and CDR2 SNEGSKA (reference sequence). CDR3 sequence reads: CSASRGIKISPLHF. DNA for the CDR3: TGCAGTGCTAGTCGGGGGATCAAGATTTCACCCCTCCACTTT.